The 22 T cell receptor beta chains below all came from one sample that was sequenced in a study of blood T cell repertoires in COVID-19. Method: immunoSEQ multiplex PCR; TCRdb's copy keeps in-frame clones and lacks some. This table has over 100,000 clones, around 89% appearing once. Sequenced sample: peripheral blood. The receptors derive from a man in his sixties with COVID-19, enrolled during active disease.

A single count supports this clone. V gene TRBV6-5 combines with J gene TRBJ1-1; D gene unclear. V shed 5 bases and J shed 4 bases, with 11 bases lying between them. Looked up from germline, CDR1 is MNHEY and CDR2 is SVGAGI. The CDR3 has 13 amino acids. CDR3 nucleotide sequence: TGTGCCAGCAGTCAGTTATCCAGCACTGAAGCTTTCTTT. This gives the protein CASSQLSSTEAFF.

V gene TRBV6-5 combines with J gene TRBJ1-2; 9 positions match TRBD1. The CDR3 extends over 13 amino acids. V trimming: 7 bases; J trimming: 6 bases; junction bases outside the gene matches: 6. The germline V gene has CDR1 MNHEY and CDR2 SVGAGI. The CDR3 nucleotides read TGTGCCAGCATTACAGGGGGCGCAAATGGCTACACCTTC. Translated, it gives CASITGGANGYTF.

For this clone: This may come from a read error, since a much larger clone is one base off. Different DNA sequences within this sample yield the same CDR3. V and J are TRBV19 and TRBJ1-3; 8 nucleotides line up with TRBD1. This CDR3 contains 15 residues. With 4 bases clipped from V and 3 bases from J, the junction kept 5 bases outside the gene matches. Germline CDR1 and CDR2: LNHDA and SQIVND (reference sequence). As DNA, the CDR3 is TGTGCCAGTAGTACCAGGGGGCAAGTTGGAAACACCATATATTTT. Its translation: CASSTRGQVGNTIYF.

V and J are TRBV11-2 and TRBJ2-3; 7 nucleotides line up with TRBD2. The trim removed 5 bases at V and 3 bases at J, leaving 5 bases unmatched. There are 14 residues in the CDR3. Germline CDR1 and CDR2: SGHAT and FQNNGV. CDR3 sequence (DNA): TGTGCCAGCAGCCCTCCCGGGGGGACAGATACGCAGTATTTT. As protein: CASSPPGGTDTQYF.

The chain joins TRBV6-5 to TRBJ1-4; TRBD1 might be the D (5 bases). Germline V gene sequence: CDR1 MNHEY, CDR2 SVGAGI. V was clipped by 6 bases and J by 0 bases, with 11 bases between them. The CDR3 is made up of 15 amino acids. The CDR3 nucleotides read TGTGCCAGCAGCCATGACAGTGCAACTAATGAAAAACTGTTTTTT. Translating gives CASSHDSATNEKLFF.

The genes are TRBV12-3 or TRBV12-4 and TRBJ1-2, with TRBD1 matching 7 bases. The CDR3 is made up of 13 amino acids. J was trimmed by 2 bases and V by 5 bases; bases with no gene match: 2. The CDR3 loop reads CASSRTGNYGYTF. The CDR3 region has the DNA TGTGCCAGCAGTAGGACAGGCAACTATGGCTACACCTTC.

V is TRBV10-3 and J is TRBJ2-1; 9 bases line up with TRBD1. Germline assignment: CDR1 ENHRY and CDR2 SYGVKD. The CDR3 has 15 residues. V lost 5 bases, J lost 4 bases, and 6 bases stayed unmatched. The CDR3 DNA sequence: TGTGCCATCAGTTCTTCCGGGACAGGGTACAATGAGCAGTTCTTC. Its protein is CAISSSGTGYNEQFF.

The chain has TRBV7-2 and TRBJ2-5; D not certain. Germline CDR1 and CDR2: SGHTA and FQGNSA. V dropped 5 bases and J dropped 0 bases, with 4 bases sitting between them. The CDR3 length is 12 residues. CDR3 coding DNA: TGTGCCAGCAGCCCCTACCAAGAGACCCAGTACTTC. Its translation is CASSPYQETQYF.

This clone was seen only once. DNA for the CDR3: TGCGCCAGCAGCCAAGGCGCGTGGTCGGAGCAGTTCTTC. Protein sequence: CASSQGAWSEQFF. The chain uses TRBV4-3 and TRBJ2-1, with D unclear. V lost 1 base and J lost 10, with 11 bases in between. This CDR3 contains 13 residues. Germline V lookup: CDR1 LGHNA, CDR2 YSLEER.

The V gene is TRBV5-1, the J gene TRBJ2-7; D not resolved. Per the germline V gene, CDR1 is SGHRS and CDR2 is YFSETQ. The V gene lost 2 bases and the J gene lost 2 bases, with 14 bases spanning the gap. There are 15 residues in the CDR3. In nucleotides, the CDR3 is TGCGCCAGCAGCTTAGAGGTCGCTCCTACCTACGAGCAGTACTTC. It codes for CASSLEVAPTYEQYF.

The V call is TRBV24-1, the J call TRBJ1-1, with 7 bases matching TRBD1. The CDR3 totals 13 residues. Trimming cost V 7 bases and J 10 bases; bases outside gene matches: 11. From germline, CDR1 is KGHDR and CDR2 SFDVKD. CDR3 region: CATRGGQVYRAFF. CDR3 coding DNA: TGTGCCACCAGGGGCGGACAGGTATATAGAGCTTTCTTT.

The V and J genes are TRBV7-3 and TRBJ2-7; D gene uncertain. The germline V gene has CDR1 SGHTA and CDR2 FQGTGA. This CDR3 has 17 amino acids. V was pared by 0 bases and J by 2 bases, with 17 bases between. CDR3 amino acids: CASSLTPKPQQPYEQYF. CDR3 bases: TGTGCCAGCAGCTTAACACCGAAACCCCAACAACCCTACGAGCAGTACTTC.

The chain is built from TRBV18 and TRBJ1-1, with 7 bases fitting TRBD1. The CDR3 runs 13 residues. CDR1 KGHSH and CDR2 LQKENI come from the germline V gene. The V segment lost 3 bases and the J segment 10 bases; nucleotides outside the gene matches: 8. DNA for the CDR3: TGTGCCAGCTCACCCACAGGGGCCATGGGAGCTTTCTTT. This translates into CASSPTGAMGAFF.

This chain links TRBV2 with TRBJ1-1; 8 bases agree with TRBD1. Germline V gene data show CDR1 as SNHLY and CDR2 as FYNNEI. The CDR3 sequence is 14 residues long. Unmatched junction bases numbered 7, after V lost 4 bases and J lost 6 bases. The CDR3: CASSGWTGIPEAFF. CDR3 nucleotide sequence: TGTGCCAGCAGTGGTTGGACAGGGATCCCTGAAGCTTTCTTT.

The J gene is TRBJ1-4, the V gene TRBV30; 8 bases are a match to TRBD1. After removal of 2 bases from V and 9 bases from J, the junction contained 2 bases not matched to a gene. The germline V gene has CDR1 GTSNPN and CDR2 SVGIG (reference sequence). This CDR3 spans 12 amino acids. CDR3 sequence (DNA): TGTGCCTGGAGTTGGGACAGGAAAAAACTGTTTTTT. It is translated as CAWSWDRKKLFF.

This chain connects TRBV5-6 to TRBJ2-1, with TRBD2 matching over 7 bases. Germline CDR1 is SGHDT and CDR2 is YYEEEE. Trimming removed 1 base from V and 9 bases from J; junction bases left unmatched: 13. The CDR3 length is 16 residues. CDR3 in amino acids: CASSLLDPGPSGEQFF. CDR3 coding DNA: TGTGCCAGCAGCTTGTTGGATCCGGGACCTAGCGGTGAGCAGTTCTTC.

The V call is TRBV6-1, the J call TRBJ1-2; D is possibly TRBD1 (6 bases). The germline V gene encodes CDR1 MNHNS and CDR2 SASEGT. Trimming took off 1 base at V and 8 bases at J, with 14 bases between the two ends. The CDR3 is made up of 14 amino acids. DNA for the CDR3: TGTGCCAGCAGTGAAGGCAGGGGCCGCTGGGGCTACACCTTC. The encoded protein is CASSEGRGRWGYTF.

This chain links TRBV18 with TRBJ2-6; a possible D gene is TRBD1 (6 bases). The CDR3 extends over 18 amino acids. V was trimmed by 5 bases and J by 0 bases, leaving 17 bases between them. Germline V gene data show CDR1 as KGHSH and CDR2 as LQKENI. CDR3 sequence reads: CASSSSTGGSSGANVLTF. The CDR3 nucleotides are TGTGCCAGCTCATCATCGACAGGAGGAAGCTCTGGGGCCAACGTCCTGACTTTC.

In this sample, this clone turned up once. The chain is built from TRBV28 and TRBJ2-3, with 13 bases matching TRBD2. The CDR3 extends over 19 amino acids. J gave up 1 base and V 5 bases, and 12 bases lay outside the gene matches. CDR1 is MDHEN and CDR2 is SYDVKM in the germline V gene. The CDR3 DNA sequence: TGTGCCAGCAGTGCGCTGACTAGCGGGGGGATCTCACGCACAGATACGCAGTATTTT. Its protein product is CASSALTSGGISRTDTQYF.

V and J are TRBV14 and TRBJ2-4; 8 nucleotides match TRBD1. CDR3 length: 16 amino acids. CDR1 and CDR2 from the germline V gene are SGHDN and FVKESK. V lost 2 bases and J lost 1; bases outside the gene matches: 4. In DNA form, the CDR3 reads TGTGCCAGCAGCCAACTACAGGGGGTTGCCAAAAACATTCAGTACTTC. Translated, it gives CASSQLQGVAKNIQYF. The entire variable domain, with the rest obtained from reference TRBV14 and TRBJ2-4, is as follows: EAGVTQFPSHSVIEKGQTVTLRCDPISGHDNLYWYRRVMGKEIKFLLHFVKESKQDESGMPNNRFLAERTGGTYSTLKVQPAELEDSGVYFCASSQLQGVAKNIQYFGAGTRLSVL.

CDR3 nucleotides: TGTGCCAGCAGTTACAGGGGTAACGAGCAGTACTTC. As protein: CASSYRGNEQYF. The chain links TRBV11-2 to TRBJ2-7; TRBD1 matches 7 bases. The CDR3 extends over 12 amino acids. Trimming at V came to 6 bases and at J to 5 bases, leaving 4 bases not matched to a gene. In germline, CDR1 is SGHAT, CDR2 FQNNGV.

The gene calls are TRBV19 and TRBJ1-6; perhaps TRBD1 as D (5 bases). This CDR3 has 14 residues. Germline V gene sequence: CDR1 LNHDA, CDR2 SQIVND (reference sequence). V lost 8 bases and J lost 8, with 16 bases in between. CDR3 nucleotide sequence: TGTGCCAGTGGAGGGGCTAGGGAGGATTCACCCCTCCACTTT. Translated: CASGGAREDSPLHF.